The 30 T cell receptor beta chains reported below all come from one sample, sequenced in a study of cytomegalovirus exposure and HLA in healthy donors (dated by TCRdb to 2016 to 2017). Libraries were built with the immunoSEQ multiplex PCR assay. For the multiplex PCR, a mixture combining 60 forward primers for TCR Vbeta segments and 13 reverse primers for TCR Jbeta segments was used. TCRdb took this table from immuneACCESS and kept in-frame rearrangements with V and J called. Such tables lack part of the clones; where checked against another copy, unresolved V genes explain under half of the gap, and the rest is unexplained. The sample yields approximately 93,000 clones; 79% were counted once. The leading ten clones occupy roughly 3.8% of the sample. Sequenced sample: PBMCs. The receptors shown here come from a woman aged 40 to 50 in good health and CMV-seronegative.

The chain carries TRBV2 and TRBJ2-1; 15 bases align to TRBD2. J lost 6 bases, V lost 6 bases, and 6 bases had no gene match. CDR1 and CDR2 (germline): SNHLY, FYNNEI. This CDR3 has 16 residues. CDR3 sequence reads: CASRRGTSGGTNEQFF. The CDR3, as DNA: TGTGCCAGCAGGCGAGGGACTAGCGGGGGGACCAATGAGCAGTTCTTC.

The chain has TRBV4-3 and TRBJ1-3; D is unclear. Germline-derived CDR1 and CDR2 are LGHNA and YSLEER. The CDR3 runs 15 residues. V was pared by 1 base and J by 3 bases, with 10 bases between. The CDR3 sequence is CASSQVIGFGNTIYF. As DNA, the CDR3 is TGCGCCAGCAGCCAAGTTATCGGGTTTGGAAACACCATATATTTT.

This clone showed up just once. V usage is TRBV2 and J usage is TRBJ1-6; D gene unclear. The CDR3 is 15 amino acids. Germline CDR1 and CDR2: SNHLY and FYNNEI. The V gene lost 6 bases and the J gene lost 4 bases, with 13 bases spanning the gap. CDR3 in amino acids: CASSPRRGYNSPLHF. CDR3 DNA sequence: TGTGCCAGCAGCCCAAGGCGGGGATATAATTCACCCCTCCACTTT.

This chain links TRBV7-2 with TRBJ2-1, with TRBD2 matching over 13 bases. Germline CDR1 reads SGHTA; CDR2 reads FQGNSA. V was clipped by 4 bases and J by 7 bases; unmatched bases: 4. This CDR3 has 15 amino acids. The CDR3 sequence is CASSWETSGGNEQFF. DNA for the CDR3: TGTGCCAGCAGCTGGGAGACTAGCGGGGGGAATGAGCAGTTCTTC. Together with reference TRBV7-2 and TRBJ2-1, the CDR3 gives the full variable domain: GAGVSQSPSNKVTEKGKDVELRCDPISGHTALYWYRQSLGQGLEFLIYFQGNSAPDKSGLPSDRFSAERTGGSVSTLTIQRTQQEDSAVYLCASSWETSGGNEQFFGPGTRLTVL.

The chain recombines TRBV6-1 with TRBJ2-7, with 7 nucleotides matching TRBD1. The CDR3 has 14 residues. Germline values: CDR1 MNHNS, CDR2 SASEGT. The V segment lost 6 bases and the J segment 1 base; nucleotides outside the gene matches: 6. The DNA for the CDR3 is TGTGCCAGCAGGGGACAGTATACTTCCTACGAGCAGTACTTC. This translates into CASRGQYTSYEQYF.

CDR3 amino acids: CASSPAPRGFSGNTIYF. CDR3 in DNA: TGCGCCAGCAGCCCGGCCCCACGGGGATTTTCTGGAAACACCATATATTTT. The chain links TRBV5-1 to TRBJ1-3, with D uncertain. Per the germline V gene, CDR1 is SGHRS and CDR2 is YFSETQ. The V end was cut by 4 bases, the J end by 1 base, with 18 bases between. The CDR3 totals 17 residues.

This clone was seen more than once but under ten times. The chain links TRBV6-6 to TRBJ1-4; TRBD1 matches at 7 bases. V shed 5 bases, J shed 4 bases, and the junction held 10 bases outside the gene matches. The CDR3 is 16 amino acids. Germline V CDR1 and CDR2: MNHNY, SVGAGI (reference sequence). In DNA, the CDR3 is TGTGCCAGCAGTCGCACTACAGGGGCCCTTAATGAAAAACTGTTTTTT. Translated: CASSRTTGALNEKLFF.

CDR3 nucleotide sequence: TGCGCCAGCAGCTTTGAATCACTAACTTATGGCTACACCTTC. Its translation: CASSFESLTYGYTF. The chain recombines TRBV5-1 with TRBJ1-2; no clear D gene. Germline-derived CDR1 and CDR2 are SGHRS and YFSETQ. The CDR3 covers 14 residues. V was trimmed by 2 bases and J by 5 bases, leaving 13 bases between them.

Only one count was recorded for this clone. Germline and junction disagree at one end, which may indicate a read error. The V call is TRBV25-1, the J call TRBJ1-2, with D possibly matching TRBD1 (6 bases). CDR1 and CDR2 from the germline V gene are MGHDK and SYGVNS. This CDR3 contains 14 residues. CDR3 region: CASNGGLSHGSYPF. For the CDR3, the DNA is TGTGCCAGCAACGGGGGGCTGTCGCACGGGAGCTACCCCTTC.

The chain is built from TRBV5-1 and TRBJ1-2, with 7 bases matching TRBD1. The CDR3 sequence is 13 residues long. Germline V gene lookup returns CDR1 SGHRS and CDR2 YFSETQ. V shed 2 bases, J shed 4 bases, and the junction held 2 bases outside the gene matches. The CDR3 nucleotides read TGCGCCAGCAGCTTAGGGACAGTCTATGGCTACACCTTC. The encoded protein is CASSLGTVYGYTF.

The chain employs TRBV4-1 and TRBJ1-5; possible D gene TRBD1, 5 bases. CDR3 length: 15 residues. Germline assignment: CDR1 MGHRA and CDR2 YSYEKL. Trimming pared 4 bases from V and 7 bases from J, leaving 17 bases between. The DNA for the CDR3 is TGCGCCAGCAGCCGAGGACGTGGCGGGGCCCAGCCCCAGCATTTT. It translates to CASSRGRGGAQPQHF.

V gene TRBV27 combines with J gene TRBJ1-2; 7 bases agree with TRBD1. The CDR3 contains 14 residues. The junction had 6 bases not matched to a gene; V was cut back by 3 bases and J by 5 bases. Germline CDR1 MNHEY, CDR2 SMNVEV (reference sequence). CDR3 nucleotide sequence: TGTGCCAGCAGTTTGAGACAGGGAATTTATGGCTACACCTTC. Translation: CASSLRQGIYGYTF.

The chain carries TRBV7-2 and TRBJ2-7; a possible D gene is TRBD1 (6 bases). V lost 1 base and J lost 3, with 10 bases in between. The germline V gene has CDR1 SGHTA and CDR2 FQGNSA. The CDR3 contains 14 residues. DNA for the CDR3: TGTGCCAGCAGCTTAGAATGGGGGCTCTACGAGCAGTACTTC. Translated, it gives CASSLEWGLYEQYF.

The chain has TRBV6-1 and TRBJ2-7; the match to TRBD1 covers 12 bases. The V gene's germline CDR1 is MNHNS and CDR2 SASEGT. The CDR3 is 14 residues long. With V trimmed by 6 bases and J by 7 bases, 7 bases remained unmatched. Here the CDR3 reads CASRGTGGHWEQYF. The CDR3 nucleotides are TGTGCCAGCAGGGGGACAGGGGGCCATTGGGAGCAGTACTTC.

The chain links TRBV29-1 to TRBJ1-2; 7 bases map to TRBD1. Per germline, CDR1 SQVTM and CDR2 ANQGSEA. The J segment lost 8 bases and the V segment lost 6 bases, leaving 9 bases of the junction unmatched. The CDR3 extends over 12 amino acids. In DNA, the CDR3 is TGCAGCGTCGGGACAGCCCGGAGGGGCTACACCTTC. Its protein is CSVGTARRGYTF.

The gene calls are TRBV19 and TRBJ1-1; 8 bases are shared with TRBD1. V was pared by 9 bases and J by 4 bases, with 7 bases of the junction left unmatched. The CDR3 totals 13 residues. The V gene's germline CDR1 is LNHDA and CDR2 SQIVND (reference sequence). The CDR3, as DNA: TGTGCCAGCACAACAGGGGGGAGCACTGAAGCTTTCTTT. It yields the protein CASTTGGSTEAFF.

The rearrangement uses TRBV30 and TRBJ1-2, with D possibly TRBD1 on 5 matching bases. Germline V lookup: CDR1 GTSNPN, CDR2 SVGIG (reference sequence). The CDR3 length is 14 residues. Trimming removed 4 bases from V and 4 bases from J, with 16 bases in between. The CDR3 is CAWTRTISGYGYTF. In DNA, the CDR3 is TGTGCCTGGACCCGGACAATATCGGGCTATGGCTACACCTTC.

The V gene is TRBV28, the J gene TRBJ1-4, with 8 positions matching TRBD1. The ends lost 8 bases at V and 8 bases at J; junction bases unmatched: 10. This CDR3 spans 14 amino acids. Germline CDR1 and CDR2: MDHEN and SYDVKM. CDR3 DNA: TGTGCCAGCGACACACAGGGGGGACGGGAAAAACTGTTTTTT. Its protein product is CASDTQGGREKLFF.

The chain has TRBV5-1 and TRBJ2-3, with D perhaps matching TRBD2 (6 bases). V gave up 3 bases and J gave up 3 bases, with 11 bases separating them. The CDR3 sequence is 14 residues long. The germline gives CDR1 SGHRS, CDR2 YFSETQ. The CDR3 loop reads CASSYRTTTDTQYF. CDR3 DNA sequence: TGCGCCAGCAGCTACCGGACTACAACAGATACGCAGTATTTT.

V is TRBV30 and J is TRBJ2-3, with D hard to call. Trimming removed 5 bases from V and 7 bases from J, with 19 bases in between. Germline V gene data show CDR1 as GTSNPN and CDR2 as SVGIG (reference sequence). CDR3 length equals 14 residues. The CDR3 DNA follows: TGTGCCTGGGACCAAAACGCGGCTACTCATACGCAGTATTTT. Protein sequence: CAWDQNAATHTQYF.

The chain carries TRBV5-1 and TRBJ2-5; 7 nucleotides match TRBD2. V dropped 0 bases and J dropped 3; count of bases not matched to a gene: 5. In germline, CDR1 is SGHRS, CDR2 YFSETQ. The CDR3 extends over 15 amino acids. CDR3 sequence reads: CASSLVSLAEETQYF. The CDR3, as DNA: TGCGCCAGCAGCTTGGTATCCCTAGCGGAAGAGACCCAGTACTTC.

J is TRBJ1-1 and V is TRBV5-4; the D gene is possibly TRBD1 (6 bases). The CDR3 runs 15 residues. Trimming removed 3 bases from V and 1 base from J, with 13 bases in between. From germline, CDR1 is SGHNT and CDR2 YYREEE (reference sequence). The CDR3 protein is CASSSQGGRNTEAFF. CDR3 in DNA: TGTGCCAGCAGCTCACAAGGGGGAAGGAACACTGAAGCTTTCTTT.

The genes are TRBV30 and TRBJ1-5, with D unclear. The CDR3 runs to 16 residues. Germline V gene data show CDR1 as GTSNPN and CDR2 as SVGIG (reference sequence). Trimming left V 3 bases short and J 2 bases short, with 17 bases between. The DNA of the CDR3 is TGTGCCTGGAGGGAAACACCGGGAACCGGCAATCAGCCCCAGCATTTT. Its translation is CAWRETPGTGNQPQHF.

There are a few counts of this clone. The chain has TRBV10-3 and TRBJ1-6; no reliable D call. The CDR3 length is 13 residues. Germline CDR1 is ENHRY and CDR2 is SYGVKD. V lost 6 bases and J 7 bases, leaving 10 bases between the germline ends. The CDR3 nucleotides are TGTGCCATCAGCCCGAAAGAGAATTCACCCCTCCACTTT. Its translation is CAISPKENSPLHF.

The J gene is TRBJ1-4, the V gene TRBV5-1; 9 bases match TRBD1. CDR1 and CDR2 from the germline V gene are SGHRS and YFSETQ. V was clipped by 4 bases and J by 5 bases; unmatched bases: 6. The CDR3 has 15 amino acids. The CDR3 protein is CASSAGQGGNEKLFF. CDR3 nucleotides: TGCGCCAGCAGCGCGGGACAGGGAGGAAATGAAAAACTGTTTTTT.

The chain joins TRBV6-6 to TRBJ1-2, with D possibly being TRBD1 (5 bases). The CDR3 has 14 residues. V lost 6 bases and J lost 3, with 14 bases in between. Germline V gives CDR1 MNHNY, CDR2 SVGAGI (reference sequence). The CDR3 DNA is TGTGCCAGCAGATTCGGGGGATCTGACTATGGCTACACCTTC. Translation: CASRFGGSDYGYTF.

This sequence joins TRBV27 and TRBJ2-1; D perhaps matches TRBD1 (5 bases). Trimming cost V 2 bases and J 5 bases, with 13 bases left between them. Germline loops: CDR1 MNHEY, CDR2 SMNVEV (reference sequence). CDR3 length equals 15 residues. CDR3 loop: CASSLSVRDDNEQFF. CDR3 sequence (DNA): TGTGCCAGCAGTTTAAGCGTCAGGGATGACAATGAGCAGTTCTTC.

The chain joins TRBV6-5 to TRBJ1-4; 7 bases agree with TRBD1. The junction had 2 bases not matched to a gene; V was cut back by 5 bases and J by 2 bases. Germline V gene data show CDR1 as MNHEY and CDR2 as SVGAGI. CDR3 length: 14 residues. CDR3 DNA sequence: TGTGCCAGCAGTCTGACAGGGACTAATGAAAAACTGTTTTTT. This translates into CASSLTGTNEKLFF.

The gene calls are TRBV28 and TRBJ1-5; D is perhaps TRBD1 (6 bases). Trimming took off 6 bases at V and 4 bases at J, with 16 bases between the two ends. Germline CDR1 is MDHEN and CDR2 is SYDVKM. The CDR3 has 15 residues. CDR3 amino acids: CASSPGPQGNQPQHF. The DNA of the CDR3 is TGTGCCAGCAGCCCGGGACCCCAGGGGAATCAGCCCCAGCATTTT.

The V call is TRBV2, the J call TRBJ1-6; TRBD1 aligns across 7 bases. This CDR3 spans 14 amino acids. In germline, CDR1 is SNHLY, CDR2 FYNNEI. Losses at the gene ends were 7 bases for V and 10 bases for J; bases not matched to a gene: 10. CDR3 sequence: CASIVGQGGSPLHF. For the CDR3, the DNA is TGTGCCAGCATTGTGGGGCAGGGGGGCTCACCCCTCCACTTT.